This T cell receptor beta chain was obtained from a study of persistence of HIV-infected CD4 T cells. Overall study: Median time on suppressive ART was about 8 years.

Note on this clone: Its antigen is unknown.

The CDR3 runs to 19 residues. In germline, CDR1 is MNHNS, CDR2 SASEGT. V lost 4 bases and J lost 1; bases outside the gene matches: 11. Stimulation used 8.5 to 10 ug/mL lysate from CMV-infected fibroblasts. Sorting of responding CD4+ T cells relied on upregulated CD40 ligand together with CD69. Sequencing used immunoSEQ version 4 in survey mode. The table came from immunoSEQ multiplex PCR; TCRdb's copy has only in-frame clones and leaves some out. The sample includes just under 20,000 clones, about 84% of them seen just once. Study observations and caveats: Antigen-responding cells were enriched for degenerate expanded CDR3beta sequences.

The J gene is TRBJ1-3, the V gene TRBV6-1; 12 bases are shared with TRBD1. This clonotype originated in an adult man with HIV who was CMV-seropositive. The input for sequencing was CD4+ T cells sorted from PBMCs after roughly 20-hour stimulation, taken from a patient who received antiretroviral therapy. The CDR3 sequence: CASSVRDRGLVESGNTIYF. CDR3 nucleotide sequence: TGTGCCAGCAGTGTCCGGGACAGGGGGCTAGTTGAATCTGGAAACACCATATATTTT.